This T cell receptor beta chain was sequenced in a study of T cell responses to AZD1222 COVID-19 vaccine. TCRdb's copy holds only in-frame clones and misses some; the assay was immunoSEQ multiplex PCR. Of about 160,000 clones listed, more than 80% were seen once; the top ten hold approximately 7.2%. Concerning this clone: The antigen is undetermined.

Study findings and constraints: Receipt of two AZD1222 doses was followed by a rise in Spike-specific TCR breadth and depth. Clonal diversity may have been underestimated in mostly white British donors.

The CDR3 is 15 amino acids. Germline CDR1 and CDR2: LGHDT and YNNKEL (reference sequence). Trimming removed 11 bases from V and 0 bases from J, with 19 bases in between. This specimen was peripheral blood, taken on day 0 of AZD1222 vaccination. The chain joins TRBV3-1 (or the pseudogene TRBV3-2) to TRBJ1-1; no clear D. The origin of this receptor is an adult in good health. The CDR3 DNA reads TGTGCCGCAGGTAATACGGGAAAGGTGAACACTGAAGCTTTCTTT. This codes for CAAGNTGKVNTEAFF.